The clone carrying this T cell receptor beta chain occurred a few times. Amplification of TCR beta CDR3 regions used RNA as the template. RT-PCR in the first round (using the HTBI primer set) targeted the TCR CDR3. From the multiplex PCR reads, TCRdb called clonotypes with MiXCR, one entry per CDR3 protein. The sample holds approximately 520,000 distinct CDR3 sequences, roughly 20% seen once. The data were obtained in a study of T cells in Graves' hyperthyroidism and ophthalmopathy. This CDR3 region has 14 residues. Trimming removed 6 bases from V and 1 base from J, with 12 bases in between. Diagnosis rested on symptoms, serum thyroxine and TRAb, thyroid ultrasound, and orbital computed tomography.

This clonotype was obtained from a man between 18 and 35 years old with Graves' hyperthyroidism. V usage is TRBV12-3 or TRBV12-4 and J usage is TRBJ1-1, with a possible D match to TRBD1 (5 bases). The sequenced material came from blood. The CDR3: CASRPPTGNTEAFF. The CDR3 nucleotides read TGTGCCAGCAGACCCCCAACAGGGAACACTGAAGCTTTCTTT.